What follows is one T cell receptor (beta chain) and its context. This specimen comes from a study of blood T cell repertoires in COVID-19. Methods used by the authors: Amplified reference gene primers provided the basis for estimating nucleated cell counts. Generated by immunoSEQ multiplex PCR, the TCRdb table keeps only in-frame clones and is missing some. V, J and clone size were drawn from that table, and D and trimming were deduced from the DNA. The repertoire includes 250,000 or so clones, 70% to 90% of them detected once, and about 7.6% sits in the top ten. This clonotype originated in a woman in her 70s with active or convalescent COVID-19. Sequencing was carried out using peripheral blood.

The CDR3 sequence is CASSLLGQPLTGELFF. The CDR3, as DNA: TGTGCCAGCAGCTTACTTGGACAGCCTCTCACCGGGGAGCTGTTTTTT. V is TRBV7-3 and J is TRBJ2-2; tentative D call: TRBD1 (6 bases). Germline V lookup: CDR1 SGHTA, CDR2 FQGTGA. Trimming took 2 bases from V and 4 from J, leaving 14 bases between them. CDR3 length: 16 residues.